Listed here is a single T cell receptor (beta chain). The sample holds a few counts of this clonotype. The clone's antigen remains unknown. No base quality information exists; no much larger clone differs at one position. The sequencer listed for this sample is Illumina HiSeq 2000. Multiplex PCR amplification was used to generate the TCR beta chain libraries. High-throughput sequencing was used to analyze the amplified TCR beta chain products. TCRdb itself trimmed the public reads at Q25 with fastp, ran MiXCR and retained productive beta chains. Each entry is one CDR3 protein sequence, shown with its most common DNA and genes. Across this sample there are approximately 100,000 distinct CDR3 sequences, with 20% to 25% seen only once. The ten largest clones add up to 1% to 1.5% of the sample. The lymph node samples were taken from the axillary draining lymph nodes of breast cancer patients. Including the terminal cysteine and phenylalanine, the CDR3 comprises 20 residues. The CDR3 DNA has 60 bases and is translated from base 1. As encoded in the germline V gene (reference sequence), CDR1 is PRHDT while CDR2 is FYEKMQ. Germline trimming amounts to 3 bases on V and 7 bases on J, with 19 as the count of junction bases outside the gene matches.

The sample belongs to a study of breast tumors, draining lymph nodes, adjacent tissues (dated by TCRdb to the mid-2010s). Regarding the complete study: In breast cancer patients, the study compared the TCR beta repertoires of tumor, adjacent nontumor tissue and axillary lymph nodes. The study was designed to assess the relationships and possible T-cell exchange between tumor, surrounding tissue and draining lymph node repertoires in human breast cancer.

General study outcomes and caveats: The data were judged consistent with most tumor T cells deriving from the lymph node and then expanding within tumor tissue. Tumor T-cell repertoires showed less diversity than lymph node repertoires and more diversity than nontumor tissue repertoires, and tumor T-cell repertoires showed preferential V and J gene usage. The conclusion that tumor T cells originate in lymph nodes was framed as consistent with a hypothesis rather than directly demonstrated. Tumor and nontumor tissue repertoires were significantly more similar in luminal-like than in basal-like breast cancer.

The clonotype originates from a female donor with breast cancer. Some clones in this sample may be carry-over from other donors' samples. The chain was built from TRBV13 and TRBJ2-1; 12 bases in between match TRBD2. The sample consisted of axillary lymph node tissue. The CDR3 is CASSFKASGRAGLNRNEQFF. The DNA sequence is as follows: TGTGCCAGCAGCTTTAAGGCTAGCGGGAGGGCCGGGTTAAATCGGAATGAGCAGTTCTTC.